What follows describes a single TCR beta chain. Its antigen is undetermined. Time point indicated: recipient sample about 28 days before transplant, after cytoreduction. This CDR3 contains 14 residues. Trimming took off 6 bases at V and 5 bases at J, with 17 bases between the two ends. The germline CDR1 and CDR2 sequences are MDHEN and SYDVKM. These data come from a study of T cell clonotyping in hematopoietic cell transplantation. Study results and limitations: At the given depth, recipient repertoires were over 95% de novo clonotypes. Higher Inverse Simpson Index values in graft donor and pretransplant recipient predicted broader posttransplant TCR diversity.

The data were produced by immunoSEQ multiplex PCR, yet TCRdb's version contains in-frame clones alone and is incomplete. The table records roughly 28,000 clones, 85% to 95% of them present only once. This chain links TRBV28 with TRBJ2-7; TRBD1 is a possible D gene (5 bases). The sample here was peripheral blood mononuclear cells, taken before stem cell transplant. This TCR derives from a man in his fifties or sixties with acute myeloid leukemia. Some clones in this sample may be carry-over from other donors' samples. CDR3 sequence: CASSPDPQGNEQYF. The CDR3 bases are TGTGCCAGCAGCCCCGACCCCCAGGGAAACGAGCAGTACTTC.